The TCR beta chain described here comes from a study of human T cells and chemical hapten exposure. This clonotype was seen ten or more times. V dropped 10 bases and J dropped 4; count of bases not matched to a gene: 6. The CDR3 is made up of 14 amino acids. Germline V gives CDR1 MNHEY, CDR2 SVGAGI. Noted time point: patch test 1, 2 weeks after DPC sensitization. Treatment defined: therapeutic diphenylcyclopropenone sensitization with weekly scalp DPC. One entry per CDR3 protein results from TCRdb running MiXCR on the RACE reads. The profile shows about 360,000 distinct CDR3 sequences, around 7% of them singletons.

This clonotype was sampled from a woman aged 18-29 years with alopecia areata. Some clones in this sample may be carry-over from other donors' samples. The starting material was whole blood, obtained in connection with sensitization to the hapten diphenylcyclopropenone (DPC). The V gene is TRBV6-5, the J gene TRBJ2-3; 12 bases are a match to TRBD2. The CDR3 region has the DNA TGTGCCACCCGGACTAGCGGGGACTCAGATACGCAGTATTTT. Its protein product is CATRTSGDSDTQYF.